The source of this TCR beta chain is a study of blood T cell repertoires in COVID-19. The wider study: Whether acute or convalescent, the COVID-19 samples came from the United States, Italy and Spain.

The repertoire was sequenced with immunoSEQ multiplex PCR; TCRdb's copy has only in-frame clones and lacks some. The profile shows over 50,000 clones, 65% to 80% of them singletons. On this clone itself: This specimen includes other DNA sequences encoding the same CDR3.

From germline, CDR1 is GTSNPN and CDR2 SVGIG (reference sequence). There are 14 residues in the CDR3. V lost 4 bases and J lost 4; bases outside the gene matches: 8. This sequence joins TRBV30 and TRBJ1-2, with 8 bases fitting TRBD1. This clonotype was obtained from a human donor with active or convalescent COVID-19. The donor label of this sample is uncertain. Sequencing was done on a sample of peripheral blood. The CDR3 here is CAWIRTGRVYGYTF. The CDR3 DNA is TGTGCCTGGATAAGGACAGGGAGGGTCTATGGCTACACCTTC.